Sequencing of this TCR beta chain was carried out in a study of PD-1 blockade in classical Hodgkin lymphoma (dated by TCRdb to 2018 to 2020). Regarding the research as a whole: Nivolumab dosing was 3 mg/kg intravenously every 2 weeks, continuing until either disease progression or unacceptable toxicity. To define a peripheral blood immune signature of response to PD-1 blockade in classical Hodgkin lymphoma, the study combined TCR beta sequencing with CyTOF.

The Qiagen DNeasy kit was used to extract genomic DNA both from unsorted PBMCs and from the negatively selected CD4+ and CD8+ fractions. Using primers that anneal to V and J segments, immunoSEQ multiplex PCR amplified the TCR beta CDR3 regions. A synthetic immune receptor repertoire was used to minimize amplification bias, and any residual bias was removed computationally once sequencing was done. Concerning the study's data processing: Custom Python scripts were used to quantify repertoire diversity as the Shannon entropy index. Unsorted, CD4+ and CD8+ repertoires were examined separately, except in combined analyses, for which CD4+ and CD8+ sequences were merged in silico. Clonal expansion was defined as a frequency increase of at least 2-fold after treatment compared with C1D1, and clones undetected at baseline were assigned a pseudocount of 0.5. Singleton clones were defined as clones with 0 or 1 copy at C1D1, and non-singleton clones were defined as clones with 2 or more copies. Clones expanded in unsorted samples were labelled as CD4+, CD8+ or unknown by matching protein sequences in sorted samples from the same patient. Wilcoxon tests were applied to paired samples to test diversity changes from C1D1 to C4D1. The immuneACCESS repertoire file appears here via TCRdb, limited to in-frame rearrangements. These files lack a portion of the clones; in checked studies, under half of the deficit traces to unresolved V genes, and the cause of the others is not known. That table is the source of V, J and clone size, and D and trimming were worked out from the DNA. Present in this sample are 25,000 to 35,000 clones, around 79% of which were seen just once. Of the sample, around 18% is held by the ten largest clones.

As for this clone: This clone's antigen is unknown. Base qualities are not provided; no much larger clone lies one nucleotide away.

This specimen's time point label, interpreted: cycle 4 day 1 (C4D1), after 6 weeks of nivolumab. Relapse after autologous stem cell transplantation had occurred in all trial patients, and cohorts A, B and C were distinguished by prior brentuximab vedotin exposure. The trial cohort comprised 60 or so patients with relapsed/refractory classical Hodgkin lymphoma whose best overall responses were complete response, partial response or progressive disease. Trial patients were treated with single-agent nivolumab in the multi-cohort phase II CheckMate 205 trial. An independent review committee assessed best overall response by applying the 2007 International Working Group response criteria. Trial PBMCs were collected immediately before nivolumab initiation (C1D1) and during therapy at cycle 2 day 1 and cycle 4 day 1. Peripheral blood was collected in 8 mL Vacutainer Cell Preparation Tubes, from which PBMCs were isolated by centrifugation and then cryopreserved.

From its cysteine to its phenylalanine, the CDR3 spans 14 amino acids. Only the CDR3 region is kept as DNA, spanning 42 bases read in frame from base 1. The V and J ends are trimmed by 4 bases and 0 bases, leaving 9 bases between them. Taken from the germline V gene, the CDR1 and CDR2 loops are SGHTA and FQGTGA. General conclusions and limits of the study: Among trial patients, those achieving complete response had baseline diversity similar to that of newly diagnosed patients, while diversity was significantly lower in partial responders and progressors. By C4D1, a significant rise was seen in CD4+ TCR diversity but not in CD8+ TCR diversity (p=0.0027 vs p=0.16), and the rise was most apparent among complete responders (p=0.02). Baseline TCR diversity was reported to be lower in newly diagnosed patients than in healthy donors and to be lower still in relapsed/refractory patients. Diversity was lower in patients who began nivolumab less than 1 year after ASCT, so these patients were left out of later analyses to avoid confounding by immune reconstitution. The study was restricted to a single clinical trial cohort, and the causes of repertoire differences, possibly disease activity or prior therapy, were left undefined.

The TCR comes from a human donor with classical Hodgkin lymphoma. The chain links TRBV7-3 with TRBJ1-2, with no reliable assignment of the D segment. The sequenced sample was peripheral blood mononuclear cells (PBMCs), obtained before the fourth cycle of nivolumab. The CDR3 has the sequence CASSSPIPNYGYTF. The DNA is TGTGCCAGCAGCTCACCCATACCTAACTATGGCTACACCTTC.